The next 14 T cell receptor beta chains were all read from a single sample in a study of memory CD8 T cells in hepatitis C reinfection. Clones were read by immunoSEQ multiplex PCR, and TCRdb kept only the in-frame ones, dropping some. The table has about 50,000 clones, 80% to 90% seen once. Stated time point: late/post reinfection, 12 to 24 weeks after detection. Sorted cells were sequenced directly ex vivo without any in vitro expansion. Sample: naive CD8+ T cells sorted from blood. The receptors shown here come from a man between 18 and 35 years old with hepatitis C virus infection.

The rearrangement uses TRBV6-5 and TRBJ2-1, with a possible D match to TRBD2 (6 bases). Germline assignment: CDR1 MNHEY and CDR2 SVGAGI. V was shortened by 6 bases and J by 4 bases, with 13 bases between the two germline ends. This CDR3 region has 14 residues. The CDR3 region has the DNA TGTGCCAGCAGCTTACTCGGGGGATACAATGAGCAGTTCTTC. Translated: CASSLLGGYNEQFF.

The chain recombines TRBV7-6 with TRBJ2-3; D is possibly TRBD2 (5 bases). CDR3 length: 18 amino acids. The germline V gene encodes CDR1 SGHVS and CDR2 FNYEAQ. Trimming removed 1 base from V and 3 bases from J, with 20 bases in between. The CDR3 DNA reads TGTGCCAGCAGCTTAGAAGGACCCGGTCGGGGATCAACAGATACGCAGTATTTT. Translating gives CASSLEGPGRGSTDTQYF. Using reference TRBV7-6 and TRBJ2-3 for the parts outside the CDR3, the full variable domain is GAGVSQSPRYKVTKRGQDVALRCDPISGHVSLYWYRQALGQGPEFLTYFNYEAQQDKSGLPNDRFSAERPEGSISTLTIQRTEQRDSAMYRCASSLEGPGRGSTDTQYFGPGTRLTVL.

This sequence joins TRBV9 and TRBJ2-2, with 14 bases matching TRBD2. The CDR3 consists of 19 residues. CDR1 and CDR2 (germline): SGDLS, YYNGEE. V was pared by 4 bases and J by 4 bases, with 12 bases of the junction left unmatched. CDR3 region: CASSYLRLAGGPVTGELFF. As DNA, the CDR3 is TGTGCCAGCAGCTACCTGAGACTAGCGGGAGGGCCTGTCACCGGGGAGCTGTTTTTT.

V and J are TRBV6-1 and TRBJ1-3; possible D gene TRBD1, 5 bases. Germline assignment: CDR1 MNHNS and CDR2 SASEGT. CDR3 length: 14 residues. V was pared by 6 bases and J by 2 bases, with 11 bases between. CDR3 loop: CASSGGGAGNTIYF. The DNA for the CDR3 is TGTGCCAGCAGCGGGGGAGGCGCTGGAAACACCATATATTTT.

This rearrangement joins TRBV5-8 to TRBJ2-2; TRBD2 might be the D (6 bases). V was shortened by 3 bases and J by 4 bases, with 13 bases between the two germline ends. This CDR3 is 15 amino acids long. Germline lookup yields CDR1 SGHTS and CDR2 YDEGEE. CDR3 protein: CASSSEGLGTGELFF. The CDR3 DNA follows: TGTGCCAGCAGCTCGGAGGGGTTGGGCACCGGGGAGCTGTTTTTT.

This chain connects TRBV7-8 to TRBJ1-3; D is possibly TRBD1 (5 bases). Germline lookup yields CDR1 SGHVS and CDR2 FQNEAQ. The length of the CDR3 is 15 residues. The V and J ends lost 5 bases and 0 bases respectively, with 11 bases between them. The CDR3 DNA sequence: TGTGCCAGCAGCCCGTCCGGGGGCTCTGGAAACACCATATATTTT. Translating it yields CASSPSGGSGNTIYF.

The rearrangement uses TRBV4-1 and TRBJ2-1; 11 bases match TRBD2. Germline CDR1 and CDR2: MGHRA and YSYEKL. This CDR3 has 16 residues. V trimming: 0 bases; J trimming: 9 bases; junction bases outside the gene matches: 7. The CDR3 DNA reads TGCGCCAGCAGCCAAGATTCTAGCGGGAGGTTGGGTGAGCAGTTCTTC. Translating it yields CASSQDSSGRLGEQFF.

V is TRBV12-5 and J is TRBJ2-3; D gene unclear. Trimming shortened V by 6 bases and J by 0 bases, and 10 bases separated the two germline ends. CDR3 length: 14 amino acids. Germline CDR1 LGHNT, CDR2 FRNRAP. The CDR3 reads CASGPPSSTDTQYF. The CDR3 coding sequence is TGTGCTAGTGGCCCCCCTTCTAGCACAGATACGCAGTATTTT.

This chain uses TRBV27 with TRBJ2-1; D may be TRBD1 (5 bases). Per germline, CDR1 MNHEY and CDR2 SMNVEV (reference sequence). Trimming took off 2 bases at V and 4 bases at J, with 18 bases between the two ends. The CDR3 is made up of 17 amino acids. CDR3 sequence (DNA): TGTGCCAGCAGTTTAGGGGCTATTAGGCCTCCGTACAATGAGCAGTTCTTC. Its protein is CASSLGAIRPPYNEQFF.

DNA for the CDR3: TGCGCCAGCAGCTTGGGCGACACCACCGGGGAGCTGTTTTTT. Residues: CASSLGDTTGELFF. The chain is built from TRBV5-1 and TRBJ2-2, with D unclear. The CDR3 length is 14 residues. CDR1 and CDR2 (germline): SGHRS, YFSETQ. The V gene lost 0 bases and the J gene lost 4 bases, with 7 bases spanning the gap.

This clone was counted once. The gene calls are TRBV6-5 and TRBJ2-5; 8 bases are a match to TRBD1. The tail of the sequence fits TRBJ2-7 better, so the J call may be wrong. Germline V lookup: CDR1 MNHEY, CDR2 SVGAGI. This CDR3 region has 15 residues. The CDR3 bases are TGTGCCAGCAGTTTCGACGGGACAGGTTCGTACGAGCAGTACTTC. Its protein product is CASSFDGTGSYEQYF.

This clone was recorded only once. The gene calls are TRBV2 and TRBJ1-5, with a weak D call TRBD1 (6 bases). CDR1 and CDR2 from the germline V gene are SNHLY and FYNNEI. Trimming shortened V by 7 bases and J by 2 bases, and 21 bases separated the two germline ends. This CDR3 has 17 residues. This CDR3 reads CASTEGMGARGNQPQHF. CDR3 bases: TGTGCCAGCACCGAAGGAATGGGGGCGCGCGGCAATCAGCCCCAGCATTTT.

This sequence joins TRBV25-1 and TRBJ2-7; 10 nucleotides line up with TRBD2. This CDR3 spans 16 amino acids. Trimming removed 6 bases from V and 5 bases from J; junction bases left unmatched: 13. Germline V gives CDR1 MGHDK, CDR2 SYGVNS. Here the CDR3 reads CASSTSSGRAYDEQYF. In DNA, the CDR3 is TGTGCCAGCAGCACTTCCAGCGGGAGGGCTTACGACGAGCAGTACTTC.

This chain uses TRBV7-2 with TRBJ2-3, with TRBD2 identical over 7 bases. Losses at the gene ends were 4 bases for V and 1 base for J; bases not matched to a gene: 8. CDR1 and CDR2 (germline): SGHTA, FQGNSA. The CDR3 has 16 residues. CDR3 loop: CASSSQAGWGTDTQYF. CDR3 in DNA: TGTGCCAGCAGCTCCCAAGCGGGATGGGGCACAGATACGCAGTATTTT. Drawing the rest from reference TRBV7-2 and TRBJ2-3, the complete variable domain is GAGVSQSPSNKVTEKGKDVELRCDPISGHTALYWYRQSLGQGLEFLIYFQGNSAPDKSGLPSDRFSAERTGGSVSTLTIQRTQQEDSAVYLCASSSQAGWGTDTQYFGPGTRLTVL.